What follows describes a single TCR beta chain. Its antigen specificity is not known. Base quality data are lacking; no much larger clone is found one base away. The CDR3 regions of human TCRbeta chains were analyzed by immunosequencing. Concerning the study's data processing: TCRs in the repertoires were compared against a reference library of SARS-CoV-2-specific TCRs that had been generated with the MIRA antigen-specificity platform. Breadth was defined as the fraction of unique TCRs that were SARS-CoV-2-associated. Depth was defined as the fraction of total T cells that were SARS-CoV-2-associated. Using the MIRA data, every spike-specific TCR was mapped to the spike region that the TCR reacted to and assigned to either a CD4 or a CD8 class. Log10-transformed breadth and depth values were compared by one-way ANOVA with Sidak's multiple comparisons tests. TCRdb stores this immuneACCESS table with in-frame sequences only. Part of the clones is absent; in the studies checked, under half of the shortfall reflects unresolved V genes, and no reason is known for the rest. The V and J calls and clone size are taken from that table; D and trimming were inferred from the DNA. Across this sample there are 90,000 to 150,000 clones, with about 90% seen only once. The ten biggest clones cover just under 10% of the sample.

The junction shows trimming of 2 bases on V and 2 bases on J, and the gene matches do not reach 3 bases of it. The germline V gene encodes CDR1 SGHTS and CDR2 YDEGEE. Spanning cysteine to phenylalanine, the CDR3 consists of 15 amino acids. Kept here is only the CDR3 DNA, which spans 45 bases and is read in frame from base 1. This sample was included in a study of T cell responses to AZD1222 COVID-19 vaccine (dated by TCRdb to about 2021). The study in broad terms: AZD1222 recipients whose second dose came at about 4 weeks and those whose second dose came at about 12 weeks were combined into one group, since spike-specific TCR depth and breadth did not differ between the two schedules. A total of around 240 trial participants underwent TCR sequencing, of whom around 200 received two doses of AZD1222 and some 25 received two doses of the MenACWY control vaccine. Trial participants were enrolled by age into subgroups of 18-55, 56-69 and 70-plus years, and around 150, 28 and 57 TCR-sequenced participants, respectively, were included in these subgroups.

Here is what the overall study found, with its caveats: Reportedly, almost half of the unique spike-specific TCRs recognized epitopes lying outside the regions that are mutated in the B.1.351 and B.1.1.7 variants. CD4 TCRs associated with the vaccine covered the entire spike protein, and the dominant responses were in regions 160-218 and 743-854. Only five to seven AZD1222 recipients were SARS-CoV-2 seropositive at baseline, limiting conclusions about previously exposed vaccinees. In the small 56-69-year group, the increase in depth fell short of significance, most likely because of low power. No day 14 peak-response samples were available, so repertoires were characterized only after the peak T cell response. Most participants were white British and females outnumbered males, and the authors suggested that clonal diversity may have been underestimated. After two AZD1222 doses, both the breadth and the depth of spike-specific TCRs were significantly higher than at day 0 and than in MenACWY recipients.

The time point tag for this specimen amounts to: baseline before first vaccination. Vaccinee samples were obtained from the UK trials COV001 and COV002, which included a single-blind randomized controlled phase 2/3 trial of AZD1222 (ChAdOx1 nCoV-19) in healthy adults. Trial participant PBMC samples were collected at day 0 and day 28 after the second dose for TCRbeta chain sequencing. The sequence joins TRBV5-8 to TRBJ2-1; 8 nucleotides in the junction match TRBD2. This receptor was identified in an adult in good health. Specimen: peripheral blood, collected on day 0 of AZD1222 vaccination. The encoded CDR3 is CASSFGGVTYNEQFF. The DNA sequence is as follows: TGTGCCAGCAGCTTCGGGGGGGTCACCTACAATGAGCAGTTCTTC.